One T cell receptor (beta chain) is described in this entry. Its antigen is undetermined. Trimming took 5 bases from V and 7 from J; bases not matched to a gene: 11. Germline values: CDR1 MDHEN, CDR2 SYDVKM. CDR3 size: 15 residues. This sample was taken from a study of cytomegalovirus exposure and HLA in healthy donors. Study at large: Counted in an early data release were approximately 85 million unique TCRs from HLA-typed donors. Regarding the study as a whole: Judged likely to be a sequencing artifact was a cluster of highly shared sequence variants.

The PCR contained 60 Vbeta and 13 Jbeta primers. The assay was immunoSEQ multiplex PCR, and TCRdb's table has in-frame clones only and misses some. In the table there are some 120,000 clones, around 75% of which are singletons. This clonotype was obtained from a woman aged 18-29 years in good health and CMV-seronegative. Input material: PBMCs. This chain connects TRBV28 to TRBJ1-5, with 7 bases identical to TRBD1. The CDR3 is CASSLPRQGQQPQHF. The CDR3 DNA sequence: TGTGCCAGCAGTCTACCCCGACAGGGTCAACAGCCCCAGCATTTT.